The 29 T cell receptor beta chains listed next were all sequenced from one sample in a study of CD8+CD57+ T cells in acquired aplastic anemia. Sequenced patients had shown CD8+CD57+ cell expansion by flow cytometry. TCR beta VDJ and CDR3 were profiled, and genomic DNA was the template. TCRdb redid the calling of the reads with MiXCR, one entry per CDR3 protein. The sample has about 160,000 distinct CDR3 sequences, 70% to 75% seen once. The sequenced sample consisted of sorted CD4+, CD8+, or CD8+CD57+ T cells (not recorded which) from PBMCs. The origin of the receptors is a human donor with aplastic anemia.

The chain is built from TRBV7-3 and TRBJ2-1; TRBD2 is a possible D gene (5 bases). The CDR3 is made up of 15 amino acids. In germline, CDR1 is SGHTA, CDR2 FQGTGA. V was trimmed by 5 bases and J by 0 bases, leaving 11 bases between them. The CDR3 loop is CASSPGVSSYNEQFF. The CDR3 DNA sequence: TGTGCCAGCAGCCCCGGGGTTAGCTCCTACAATGAGCAGTTCTTC.

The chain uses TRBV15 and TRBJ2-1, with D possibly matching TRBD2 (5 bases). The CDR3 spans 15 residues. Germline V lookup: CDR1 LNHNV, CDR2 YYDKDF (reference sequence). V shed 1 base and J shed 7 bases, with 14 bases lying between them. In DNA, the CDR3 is TGTGCCACCAGCAGAGCGGGTAGCGACGGGAATGAGCAGTTCTTC. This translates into CATSRAGSDGNEQFF. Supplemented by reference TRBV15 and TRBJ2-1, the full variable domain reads DAMVIQNPRYQVTQFGKPVTLSCSQTLNHNVMYWYQQKSSQAPKLLFHYYDKDFNNEADTPDNFQSRRPNTSFCFLDIRSPGLGDTAMYLCATSRAGSDGNEQFFGPGTRLTVL.

CDR3 coding DNA: TGCAGTGCTAGAGTGGAGCCCATGAACACTGAAGCTTTCTTT. Residues: CSARVEPMNTEAFF. The chain employs TRBV20-1 and TRBJ1-1, with D unresolved. The germline V and J ends were trimmed by 1 base and 0 bases, with 9 bases remaining between them. CDR3 length: 14 residues. CDR1 is DFQATT, CDR2 SNEGSKA, per germline (reference sequence).

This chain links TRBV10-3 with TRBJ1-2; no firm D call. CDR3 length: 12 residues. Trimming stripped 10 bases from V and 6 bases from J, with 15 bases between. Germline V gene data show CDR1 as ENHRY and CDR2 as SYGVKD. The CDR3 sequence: CATLETPDGYTF. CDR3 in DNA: TGTGCCACCCTAGAAACACCAGATGGCTACACCTTC.

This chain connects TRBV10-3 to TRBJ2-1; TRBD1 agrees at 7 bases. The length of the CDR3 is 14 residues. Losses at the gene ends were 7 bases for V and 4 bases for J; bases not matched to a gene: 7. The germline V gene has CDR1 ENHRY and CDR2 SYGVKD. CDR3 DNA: TGTGCCATCACCAGACAGGGTGGGTACAATGAGCAGTTCTTC. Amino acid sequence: CAITRQGGYNEQFF.

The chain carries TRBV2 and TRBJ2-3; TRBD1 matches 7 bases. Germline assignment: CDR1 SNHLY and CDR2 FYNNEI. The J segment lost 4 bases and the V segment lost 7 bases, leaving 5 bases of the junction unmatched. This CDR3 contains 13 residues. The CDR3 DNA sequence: TGTGCCAGCAAGGAGGACAGGCCAGATACGCAGTATTTT. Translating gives CASKEDRPDTQYF. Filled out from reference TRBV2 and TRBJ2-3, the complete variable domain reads EPEVTQTPSHQVTQMGQEVILRCVPISNHLYFYWYRQILGQKVEFLVSFYNNEISEKSEIFDDQFSVERPDGSNFTLKIRSTKLEDSAMYFCASKEDRPDTQYFGPGTRLTVL.

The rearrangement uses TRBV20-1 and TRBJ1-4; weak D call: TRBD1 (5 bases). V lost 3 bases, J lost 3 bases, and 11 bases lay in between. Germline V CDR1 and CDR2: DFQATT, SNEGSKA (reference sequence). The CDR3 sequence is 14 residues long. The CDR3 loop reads CSASSTGANEKLFF. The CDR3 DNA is TGCAGTGCTAGTTCCACAGGTGCTAATGAAAAACTGTTTTTT.

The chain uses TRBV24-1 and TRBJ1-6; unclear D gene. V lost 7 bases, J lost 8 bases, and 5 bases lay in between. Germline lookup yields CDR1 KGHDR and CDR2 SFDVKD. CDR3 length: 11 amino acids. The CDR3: CATRLYSPLHF. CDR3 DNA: TGTGCCACCAGACTGTATTCACCCCTCCACTTT.

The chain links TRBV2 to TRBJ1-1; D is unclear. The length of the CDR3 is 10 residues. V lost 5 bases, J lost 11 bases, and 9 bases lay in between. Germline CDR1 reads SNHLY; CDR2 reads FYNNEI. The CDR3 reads CASSYQRAFF. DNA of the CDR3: TGTGCCAGCAGTTACCAGCGGGCTTTCTTT. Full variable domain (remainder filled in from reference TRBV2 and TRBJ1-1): EPEVTQTPSHQVTQMGQEVILRCVPISNHLYFYWYRQILGQKVEFLVSFYNNEISEKSEIFDDQFSVERPDGSNFTLKIRSTKLEDSAMYFCASSYQRAFFGQGTRLTVV.

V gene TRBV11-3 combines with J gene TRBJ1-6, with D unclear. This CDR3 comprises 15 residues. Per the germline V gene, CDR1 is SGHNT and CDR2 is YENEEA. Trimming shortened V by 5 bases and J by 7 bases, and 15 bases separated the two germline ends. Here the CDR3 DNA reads TGTGCCAGCAGCGAGGGTGGCCAGTTGAATTCACCCCTCCACTTT. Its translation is CASSEGGQLNSPLHF.

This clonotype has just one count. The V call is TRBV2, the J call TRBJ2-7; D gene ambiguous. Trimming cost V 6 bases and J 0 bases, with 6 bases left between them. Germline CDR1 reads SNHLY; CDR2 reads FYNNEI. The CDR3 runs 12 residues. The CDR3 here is CASRLFSYEQYF. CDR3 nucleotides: TGTGCCAGCAGGCTTTTCTCCTACGAGCAGTACTTC.

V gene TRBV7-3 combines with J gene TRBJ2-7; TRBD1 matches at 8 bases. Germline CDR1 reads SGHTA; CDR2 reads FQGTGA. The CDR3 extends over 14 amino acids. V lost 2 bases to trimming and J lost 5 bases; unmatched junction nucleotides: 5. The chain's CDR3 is CASSLHQGAHEQYV. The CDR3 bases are TGTGCCAGCAGCTTACATCAGGGGGCCCACGAGCAGTACGTC.

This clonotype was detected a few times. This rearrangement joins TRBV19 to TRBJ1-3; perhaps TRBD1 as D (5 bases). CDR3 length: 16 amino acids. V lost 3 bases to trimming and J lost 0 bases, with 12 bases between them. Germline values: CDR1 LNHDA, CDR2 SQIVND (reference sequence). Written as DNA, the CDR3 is TGTGCCAGTAGTATCGGGGCGACTGGCTCTGGAAACACCATATATTTT. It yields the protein CASSIGATGSGNTIYF. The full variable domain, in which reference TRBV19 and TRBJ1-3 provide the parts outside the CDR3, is DGGITQSPKYLFRKEGQNVTLSCEQNLNHDAMYWYRQDPGQGLRLIYYSQIVNDFQKGDIAEGYSVSREKKESFPLTVTSAQKNPTAFYLCASSIGATGSGNTIYFGEGSWLTVV.

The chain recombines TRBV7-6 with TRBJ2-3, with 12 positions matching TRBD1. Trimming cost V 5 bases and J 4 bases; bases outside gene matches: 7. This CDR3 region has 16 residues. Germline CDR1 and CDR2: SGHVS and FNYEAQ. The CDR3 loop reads CASSPSGTGGADTQYF. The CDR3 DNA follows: TGTGCCAGCAGCCCATCCGGGACAGGGGGCGCAGATACGCAGTATTTT.

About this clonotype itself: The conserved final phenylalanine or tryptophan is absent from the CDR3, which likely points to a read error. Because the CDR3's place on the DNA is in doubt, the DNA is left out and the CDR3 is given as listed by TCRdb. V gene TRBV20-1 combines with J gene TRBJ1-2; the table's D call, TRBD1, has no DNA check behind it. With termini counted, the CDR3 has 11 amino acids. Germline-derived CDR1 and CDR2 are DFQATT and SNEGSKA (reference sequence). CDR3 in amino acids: CSASAGRRNTL.

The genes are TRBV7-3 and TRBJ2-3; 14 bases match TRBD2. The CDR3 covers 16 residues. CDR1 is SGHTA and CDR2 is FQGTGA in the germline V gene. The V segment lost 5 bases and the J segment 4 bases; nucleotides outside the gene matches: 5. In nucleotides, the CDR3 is TGTGCCAGCAGCCCTGGGACTAGCGGGAGTGCAGATACGCAGTATTTT. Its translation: CASSPGTSGSADTQYF.

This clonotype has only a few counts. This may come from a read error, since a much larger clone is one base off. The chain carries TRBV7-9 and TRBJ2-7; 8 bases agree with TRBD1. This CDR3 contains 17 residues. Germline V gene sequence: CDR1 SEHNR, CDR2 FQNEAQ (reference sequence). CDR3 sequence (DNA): TGTACCAGCAGCTATTCAATGGACAGGGCTTTATCCTACGAGCAGTACTTC. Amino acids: CTSSYSMDRALSYEQYF. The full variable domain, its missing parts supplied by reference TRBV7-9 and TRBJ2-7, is DTGVSQNPRHKITKRGQNVTFRCDPISEHNRLYWYRQTLGQGPEFLTYFQNEAQLEKSRLLSDRFSAERPKGSFSTLEIQRTEQGDSAMYLCTSSYSMDRALSYEQYFGPGTRLTVT.

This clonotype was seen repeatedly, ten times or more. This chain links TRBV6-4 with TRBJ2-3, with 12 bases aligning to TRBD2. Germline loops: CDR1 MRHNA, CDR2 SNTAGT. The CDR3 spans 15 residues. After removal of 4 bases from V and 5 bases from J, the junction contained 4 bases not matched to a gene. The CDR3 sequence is CASSATTSGGDTQYF. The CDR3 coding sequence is TGTGCCAGCAGTGCCACGACTAGCGGGGGAGATACGCAGTATTTT.

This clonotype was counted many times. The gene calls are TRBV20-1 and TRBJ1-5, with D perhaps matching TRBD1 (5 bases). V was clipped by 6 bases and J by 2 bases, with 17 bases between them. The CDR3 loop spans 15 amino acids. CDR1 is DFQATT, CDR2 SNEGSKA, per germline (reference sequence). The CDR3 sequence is CSAPGSGDRNQPQHF. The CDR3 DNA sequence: TGCAGTGCCCCAGGGTCGGGAGACCGCAATCAGCCCCAGCATTTT.

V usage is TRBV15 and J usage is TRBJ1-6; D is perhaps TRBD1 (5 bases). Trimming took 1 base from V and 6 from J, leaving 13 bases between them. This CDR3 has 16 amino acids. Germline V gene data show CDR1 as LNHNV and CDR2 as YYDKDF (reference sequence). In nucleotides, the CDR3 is TGTGCCACCAGCAGAGGGGCGGGACCTATTAATTCACCCCTCCACTTT. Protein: CATSRGAGPINSPLHF.

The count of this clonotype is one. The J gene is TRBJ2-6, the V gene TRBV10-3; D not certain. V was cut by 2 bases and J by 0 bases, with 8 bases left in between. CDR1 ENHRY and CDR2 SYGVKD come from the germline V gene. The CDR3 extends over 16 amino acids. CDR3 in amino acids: CAISEGHRSGANVLTF. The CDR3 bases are TGTGCCATCAGTGAGGGGCACCGCTCTGGGGCCAACGTCCTGACTTTC.

The CDR3 nucleotides are TGCAGTGCTAGCGGGGACGGGAAAAGGTCTGGCGAGCAGTACTTC. It encodes CSASGDGKRSGEQYF. V is TRBV20-1 and J is TRBJ2-7, with D perhaps given as TRBD1 or TRBD2 (5 bases each). The ends were cut back, 3 bases at V and 6 bases at J, with 21 bases in the middle. This CDR3 region has 15 residues. Germline CDR1 and CDR2: DFQATT and SNEGSKA (reference sequence).

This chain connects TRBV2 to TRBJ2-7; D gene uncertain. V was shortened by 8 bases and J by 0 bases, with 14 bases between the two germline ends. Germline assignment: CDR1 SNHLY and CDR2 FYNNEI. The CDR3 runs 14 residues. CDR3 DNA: TGTGCCAGCTGTCGGTCCGCGATCTCCTACGAGCAGTACTTC. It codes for CASCRSAISYEQYF.

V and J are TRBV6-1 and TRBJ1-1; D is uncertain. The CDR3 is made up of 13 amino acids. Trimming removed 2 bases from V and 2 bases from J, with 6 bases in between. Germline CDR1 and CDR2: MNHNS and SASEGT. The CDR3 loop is CASSELGNTEAFF. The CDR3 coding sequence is TGTGCCAGCAGTGAATTGGGTAACACTGAAGCTTTCTTT.

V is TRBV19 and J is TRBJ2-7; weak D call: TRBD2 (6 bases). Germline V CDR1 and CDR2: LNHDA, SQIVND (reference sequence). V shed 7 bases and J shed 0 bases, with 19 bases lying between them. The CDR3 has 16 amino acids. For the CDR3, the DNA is TGTGCCAGTACCCCGGGAGCGACGAGAACCTCCTACGAGCAGTACTTC. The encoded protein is CASTPGATRTSYEQYF. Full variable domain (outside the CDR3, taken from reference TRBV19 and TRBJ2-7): DGGITQSPKYLFRKEGQNVTLSCEQNLNHDAMYWYRQDPGQGLRLIYYSQIVNDFQKGDIAEGYSVSREKKESFPLTVTSAQKNPTAFYLCASTPGATRTSYEQYFGPGTRLTVT.

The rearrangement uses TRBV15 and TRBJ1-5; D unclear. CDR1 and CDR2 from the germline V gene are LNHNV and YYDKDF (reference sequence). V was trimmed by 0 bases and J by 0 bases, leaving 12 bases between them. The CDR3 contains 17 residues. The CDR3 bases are TGTGCCACCAGCAGAGATCGATCGGCTTATAGCAATCAGCCCCAGCATTTT. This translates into CATSRDRSAYSNQPQHF.

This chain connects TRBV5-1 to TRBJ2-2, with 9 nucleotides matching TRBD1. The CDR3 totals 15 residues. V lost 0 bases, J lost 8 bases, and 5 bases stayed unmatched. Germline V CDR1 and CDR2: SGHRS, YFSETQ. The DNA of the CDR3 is TGCGCCAGCAGCTTGGGGGGACAGGGCCAAGGGGAGCTGTTTTTT. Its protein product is CASSLGGQGQGELFF.

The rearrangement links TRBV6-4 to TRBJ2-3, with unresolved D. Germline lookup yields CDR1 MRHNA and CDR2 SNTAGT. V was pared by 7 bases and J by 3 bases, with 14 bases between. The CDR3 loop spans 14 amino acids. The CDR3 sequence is CASTYRLGTDTQYF. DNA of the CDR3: TGTGCCAGCACCTATAGACTGGGGACAGATACGCAGTATTTT.

In nucleotides, the CDR3 is TGTGCCAGCAGTCCGAGGGTCGGAAACACCATATATTTT. It encodes CASSPRVGNTIYF. The chain combines TRBV25-1 with TRBJ1-3; no firm D call. Trimming took 5 bases from V and 4 from J, leaving 9 bases between them. CDR1 MGHDK and CDR2 SYGVNS come from the germline V gene. The CDR3 length is 13 residues.